This section outlines one T cell receptor beta chain sequence together with its context. No antigen is known for it. Stable hyperthyroidism meant no ophthalmopathy within 18 months of follow-up. Clinical symptoms, serum thyroxine, TRAb, thyroid ultrasound and orbital computed tomography were relied on for diagnosis. The PBMCs had their origin in roughly 10 ml of fresh peripheral blood. Trimming took 2 bases from V and 3 from J, leaving 13 bases between them. The CDR3 is 15 residues long. RNA transcripts provided the template for amplifying TCR beta CDR3 regions. Second-round multiplex PCR followed a first-round RT-PCR using HTBI primers. TCRdb called the multiplex PCR reads again in MiXCR, with one record for every CDR3 protein. The data show roughly 410,000 distinct CDR3 sequences, less than 20% seen once. The data belong to a study of Graves' ophthalmopathy and Graves' hyperthyroidism. Findings and caveats of the study: A model of 13 signatures distinguished ophthalmopathy from stable hyperthyroidism at roughly 86% sensitivity and about 80% specificity.

This receptor was obtained from a woman under 30 with stable Graves' hyperthyroidism. V gene TRBV12-3 or TRBV12-4 combines with J gene TRBJ2-5; D might be TRBD1 (5 bases). Sample: peripheral blood. The CDR3 loop is CASSLSRVLEETQYF. The CDR3 region has the DNA TGTGCCAGCAGTTTATCCAGGGTGCTGGAAGAGACCCAGTACTTC.